This T cell receptor beta chain was sequenced for a study of long-term antiretroviral therapy in people with HIV. Study context: The 2015 recommendation for immediate ART came about a decade after the earliest samples. The study, taken as a whole, reports: HIV repertoires spanned tighter CDR3 length ranges than controls did.

This CDR3 has 18 residues. The germline CDR1 and CDR2 sequences are SSHAT and FNYEAQ (reference sequence). The table lists this clone with a few counts. Its antigen is as yet unknown. One end of the junction varies from germline; a read error may be responsible. Survey level was the resolution at which the v3.0 immunoSEQ assay ran. Method: immunoSEQ multiplex PCR; TCRdb's copy keeps in-frame clones and lacks some. The table lists just under 30,000 clones, about nine tenths of them singletons. The chain recombines TRBV7-7 with TRBJ2-3; 8 bases map to TRBD1. The source material was unsorted PBMCs, sampled approximately 5 years before starting antiretroviral therapy. The source of this sequence is a middle-aged man with HIV. DNA for the CDR3: TGTGCTAGCAGCCCTGCGGGACAGGACGATCCTAGCACAGATACGCAGTATTTT. This codes for CASSPAGQDDPSTDTQYF.